The rows below give T cell receptor beta chains drawn from one sample of a study of PD-L1 blockade in urothelial cancer. Sequenced by immunoSEQ multiplex PCR; TCRdb stores in-frame clones only, minus some. The table shows approximately 93,000 clones, with approximately 87% occurring only once. The sequences come from PBMCs, collected around atezolizumab (anti-PD-L1) treatment. The source of these receptors is a man between 70 and 80 years old with urothelial cancer. The CDR3 runs from the conserved cysteine through the conserved F or W. The D gene is left open where the match is weak. A row's size may be missing; if present it is once, few, many or a size class.

CDR3 protein: CASSSVRSLGDSPLHF
CDR3 DNA: TGTGCCAGCAGCTCAGTCCGGAGCTTAGGGGATTCACCCCTCCACTTT
V gene: TRBV7-9
D gene: .
CDR3 length: 16
J gene: TRBJ1-6
clone size: .

CDR3 protein: CASSPRTGNGYGYTF
CDR3 DNA: TGTGCCAGCAGTCCAAGGACAGGGAACGGCTATGGCTACACCTTC
V gene: TRBV27
D gene: TRBD1
CDR3 length: 15
J gene: TRBJ1-2
clone size: .

CDR3 protein: CASSLASGTGDTYEQYF
CDR3 DNA: TGTGCCAGCAGCTTAGCTTCGGGGACAGGGGATACCTACGAGCAGTACTTC
V gene: TRBV11-2
D gene: TRBD1
CDR3 length: 17
J gene: TRBJ2-7
clone size: .

CDR3 protein: CASKGPGRSEAFF
CDR3 DNA: TGTGCCAGCAAGGGTCCCGGGAGGTCTGAAGCTTTCTTT
V gene: TRBV2
D gene: .
CDR3 length: 13
J gene: TRBJ1-1
clone size: .

CDR3 protein: CASSHNQPQHF
CDR3 DNA: TGTGCCAGCAGTCACAATCAGCCCCAGCATTTT
V gene: TRBV28
D gene: .
CDR3 length: 11
J gene: TRBJ1-5
clone size: .

CDR3 protein: CASSLLTGGWGKNIQYF
CDR3 DNA: TGTGCCAGCAGCTTACTCACGGGAGGTTGGGGCAAAAACATTCAGTACTTC
V gene: TRBV7-9
D gene: TRBD2
CDR3 length: 17
J gene: TRBJ2-4
clone size: .

CDR3 protein: CASSQTGTGQETQYF
CDR3 DNA: TGTGCCAGCAGTCAGACCGGGACAGGGCAAGAGACCCAGTACTTC
V gene: TRBV2
D gene: TRBD1
CDR3 length: 15
J gene: TRBJ2-5
clone size: .

CDR3 protein: CASSPRTGNTGELFF
CDR3 DNA: TGTGCCAGCTCACCGCGGACAGGGAACACCGGGGAGCTGTTTTTT
V gene: TRBV18
D gene: TRBD1
CDR3 length: 15
J gene: TRBJ2-2
clone size: .

CDR3 protein: CASSRETGEGTEAFF
CDR3 DNA: TGTGCCAGCTCACGAGAGACAGGGGAGGGCACTGAAGCTTTCTTT
V gene: TRBV18
D gene: TRBD1
CDR3 length: 15
J gene: TRBJ1-1
clone size: .

CDR3 protein: CASSIGPGGRETQYF
CDR3 DNA: TGTGCCAGTAGTATAGGTCCGGGAGGGAGAGAGACCCAGTACTTC
V gene: TRBV19
D gene: TRBD2
CDR3 length: 15
J gene: TRBJ2-5
clone size: .

CDR3 protein: CASSASGSDTQYF
CDR3 DNA: TGTGCCAGCTCAGCCTCCGGTTCAGATACGCAGTATTTT
V gene: TRBV18
D gene: .
CDR3 length: 13
J gene: TRBJ2-3
clone size: .

CDR3 protein: CASSEYQGVGYGYTF
CDR3 DNA: TGTGCCAGCAGTGAATACCAGGGGGTCGGCTATGGCTACACCTTC
V gene: TRBV6-1
D gene: TRBD1
CDR3 length: 15
J gene: TRBJ1-2
clone size: few

CDR3 protein: CASSKARASYNEQFF
CDR3 DNA: TGTGCCAGTAGTAAAGCCAGGGCCTCCTACAATGAGCAGTTCTTC
V gene: TRBV19
D gene: .
CDR3 length: 15
J gene: TRBJ2-1
clone size: .

CDR3 protein: CASSKVNSGRGNSYNEQFF
CDR3 DNA: TGTGCCAGCAGCAAAGTTAATAGTGGAAGGGGAAATTCCTACAATGAGCAGTTCTTC
V gene: TRBV21-1
D gene: .
CDR3 length: 19
J gene: TRBJ2-1
clone size: .

CDR3 protein: CASSETKSTDTQYF
CDR3 DNA: TGTGCCAGCAGTGAGACAAAAAGCACAGATACGCAGTATTTT
V gene: TRBV2
D gene: .
CDR3 length: 14
J gene: TRBJ2-3
clone size: .

CDR3 protein: CASSLSSSGNTIYF
CDR3 DNA: TGTGCCAGCAGCTTAAGTAGTTCTGGAAACACCATATATTTT
V gene: TRBV7-2
D gene: .
CDR3 length: 14
J gene: TRBJ1-3
clone size: .

CDR3 protein: CASSQNMAETQYF
CDR3 DNA: TGTGCCAGCAGCCAAAACATGGCAGAGACCCAGTACTTC
V gene: TRBV14
D gene: .
CDR3 length: 13
J gene: TRBJ2-5
clone size: .

CDR3 protein: CASSLSRDTQYF
CDR3 DNA: TGCGCCAGCAGCCTAAGCCGGGATACGCAGTATTTT
V gene: TRBV5-1
D gene: .
CDR3 length: 12
J gene: TRBJ2-3
clone size: .

CDR3 protein: CSVDESSGRGETQYF
CDR3 DNA: TGCAGCGTTGACGAGTCATCGGGTCGGGGGGAGACCCAGTACTTC
V gene: TRBV29-1
D gene: .
CDR3 length: 15
J gene: TRBJ2-5
clone size: .

CDR3 protein: CASSFQGRFNQPQHF
CDR3 DNA: TGTGCCAGCAGCTTCCAGGGCAGATTCAATCAGCCCCAGCATTTT
V gene: TRBV5-8
D gene: .
CDR3 length: 15
J gene: TRBJ1-5
clone size: .

CDR3 protein: CASSSSGTSAPYNEQFF
CDR3 DNA: TGTGCCAGCAGCTCCTCCGGGACTAGCGCGCCGTACAATGAGCAGTTCTTC
V gene: TRBV11-1
D gene: TRBD2
CDR3 length: 17
J gene: TRBJ2-1
clone size: .

CDR3 protein: CASTAGGIDEQYF
CDR3 DNA: TGTGCCAGCACCGCGGGGGGGATAGACGAGCAGTACTTC
V gene: TRBV25-1
D gene: TRBD2
CDR3 length: 13
J gene: TRBJ2-7
clone size: .

CDR3 protein: CASSSQGTSATDTQYF
CDR3 DNA: TGTGCCAGCAGCTCCCAGGGGACTAGCGCCACAGATACGCAGTATTTT
V gene: TRBV9
D gene: TRBD2
CDR3 length: 16
J gene: TRBJ2-3
clone size: .

CDR3 protein: CTSSHLAGVDTQYF
CDR3 DNA: TGCACCAGCAGCCACCTTGCGGGGGTGGATACGCAGTATTTT
V gene: TRBV1
D gene: .
CDR3 length: 14
J gene: TRBJ2-3
clone size: .

CDR3 protein: CASSLRPAGGYTF
CDR3 DNA: TGTGCCAGCAGCTTGAGGCCTGCAGGCGGCTACACCTTC
V gene: TRBV5-8
D gene: .
CDR3 length: 13
J gene: TRBJ1-2
clone size: .

CDR3 protein: CASSDSGANEKLFF
CDR3 DNA: TGTGCCAGCAGTGATTCAGGGGCTAATGAAAAACTGTTTTTT
V gene: TRBV2
D gene: .
CDR3 length: 14
J gene: TRBJ1-4
clone size: .

CDR3 protein: CASSIEGLYGYTF
CDR3 DNA: TGTGCCAGTAGTATAGAGGGCCTCTATGGCTACACCTTC
V gene: TRBV19
D gene: .
CDR3 length: 13
J gene: TRBJ1-2
clone size: .

CDR3 protein: CASSAIPSVQETQYF
CDR3 DNA: TGTGCCAGCAGTGCCATCCCCAGCGTCCAAGAGACCCAGTACTTC
V gene: TRBV2
D gene: .
CDR3 length: 15
J gene: TRBJ2-5
clone size: .

CDR3 protein: CASSESTGQLTQYF
CDR3 DNA: TGCGCCAGCAGTGAGTCGACGGGACAACTTACGCAGTATTTT
V gene: TRBV10-2
D gene: .
CDR3 length: 14
J gene: TRBJ2-3
clone size: .